This TCR beta chain was retrieved from a study of cytomegalovirus exposure and HLA in healthy donors. Points from the study as a whole: Three CMV-associated chains proved CMV antigen-specific in vitro. Researchers reportedly found TCR beta sequences accurately predicted most subjects' HLA-A and HLA-B alleles.

PCR involved 60 Vbeta and 13 Jbeta primers. Assay: immunoSEQ multiplex PCR; the TCRdb copy retains only in-frame clones and omits some. The sample yields roughly 150,000 clones, roughly 85% seen once. The CDR3 totals 17 residues. Germline CDR1 is SGHRS and CDR2 is YFSETQ. After removal of 0 bases from V and 5 bases from J, the junction contained 7 bases not matched to a gene. This clone was seen just once. The target antigen is unknown. This TCR derives from a woman in her late teens or twenties in good health and CMV-seronegative. The rearrangement uses TRBV5-1 and TRBJ2-6, with 8 bases lining up with TRBD1. The sample taken for sequencing was PBMCs. This CDR3 is CASSLADRALRANVLTF. The CDR3 DNA reads TGCGCCAGCAGCTTGGCGGACAGGGCCCTCCGGGCCAACGTCCTGACTTTC.